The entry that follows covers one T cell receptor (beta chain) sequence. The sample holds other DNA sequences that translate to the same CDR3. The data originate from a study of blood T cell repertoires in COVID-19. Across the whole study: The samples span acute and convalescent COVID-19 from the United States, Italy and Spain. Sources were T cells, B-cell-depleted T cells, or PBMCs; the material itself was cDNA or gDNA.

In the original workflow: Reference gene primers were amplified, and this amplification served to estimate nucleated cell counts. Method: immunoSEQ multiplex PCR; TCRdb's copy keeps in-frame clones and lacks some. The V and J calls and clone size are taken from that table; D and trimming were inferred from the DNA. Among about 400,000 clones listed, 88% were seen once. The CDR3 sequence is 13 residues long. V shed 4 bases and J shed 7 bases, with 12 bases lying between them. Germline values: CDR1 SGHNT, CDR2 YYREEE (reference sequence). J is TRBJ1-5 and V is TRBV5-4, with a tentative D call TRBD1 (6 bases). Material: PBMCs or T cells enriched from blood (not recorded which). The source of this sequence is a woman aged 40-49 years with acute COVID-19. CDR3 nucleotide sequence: TGTGCCAGCAGCCCGGGACAAGCACAGCCCCAGCATTTT. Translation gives CASSPGQAQPQHF. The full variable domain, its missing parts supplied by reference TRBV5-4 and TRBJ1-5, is ETGVTQSPTHLIKTRGQQVTLRCSSQSGHNTVSWYQQALGQGPQFIFQYYREEENGRGNFPPRFSGLQFPNYSSELNVNALELDDSALYLCASSPGQAQPQHFGDGTRLSIL.